This TCR beta chain was profiled in a study of T cells in Graves' hyperthyroidism and ophthalmopathy. About the research overall: Initial diagnosis, before any treatment, was when peripheral blood was collected. Whole-study results and caveats: Stable hyperthyroidism was separated from ophthalmopathy by a model based on 13 V-J features. Blood held most thyroid clonotypes expanded above 0.001 frequency.

In its sample, this clonotype was seen many times. Its antigen is not identified. The CDR3 is 14 residues long. The germline V and J ends were trimmed by 11 bases and 0 bases, with 14 bases remaining between them. Germline V gives CDR1 LNHNV, CDR2 YYDKDF (reference sequence). PBMCs were collected from a roughly 10 ml volume of fresh peripheral blood. TCR beta CDR3 regions were amplified from RNA. Using the HTBI primer set, a first-round RT-PCR was run on the TCR CDR3. TCRdb reprocessed the multiplex PCR reads with MiXCR, giving one entry per CDR3 protein. This table holds around 350,000 distinct CDR3 sequences, about a sixth found once.

The receptor's source is a woman aged 25 to 39 with Graves' hyperthyroidism that later progressed to Graves' ophthalmopathy. Sample: blood. J is TRBJ2-1 and V is TRBV15; tentative D call: TRBD2 (5 bases). The CDR3 bases are TGTGCCTCTCCCACGGGAACCTCCTACAATGAGCAGTTCTTC. This translates into CASPTGTSYNEQFF.